One sample yielded the 14 T cell receptor beta chains listed below, sequenced in a study of OX40 agonist ivuxolimab in advanced cancers. Sequenced by immunoSEQ multiplex PCR; TCRdb stores in-frame clones only, minus some. The sample lists around 74,000 clones; roughly 87% were seen once. The material sequenced was CD4+ or CD8+ T cells sorted from blood, taken in a trial of the OX40 agonist ivuxolimab. The source of these receptors is an adult with an advanced solid tumor such as melanoma, head and neck, liver or kidney cancer.

This chain joins TRBV18 and TRBJ2-5, with D possibly being TRBD2 (5 bases). Trimming stripped 1 base from V and 5 bases from J, with 17 bases between. Germline CDR1 is KGHSH and CDR2 is LQKENI. There are 16 residues in the CDR3. CDR3 DNA sequence: TGTGCCAGCTCACCACGGCTGCCAGGCGAGCGGGAGACCCAGTACTTC. This encodes CASSPRLPGERETQYF.

This clone was counted only a few times. The rearrangement links TRBV25-1 to TRBJ2-1; unclear D gene. Trimming pared 0 bases from V and 7 bases from J, leaving 7 bases between. The CDR3 is 13 residues long. The germline V gene encodes CDR1 MGHDK and CDR2 SYGVNS. The CDR3 nucleotides read TGTGCCAGCAGTGAATATTACCCGAATGAGCAGTTCTTC. It yields the protein CASSEYYPNEQFF.

This clone showed up just a few times. The CDR3 region is CASSTLQRSSGNTIYF. In nucleotides, the CDR3 is TGTGCCAGTAGTACCTTACAGCGCTCCTCTGGAAACACCATATATTTT. The chain is built from TRBV19 and TRBJ1-3; D not certain. V gave up 4 bases and J gave up 0 bases, with 13 bases separating them. Germline lookup yields CDR1 LNHDA and CDR2 SQIVND (reference sequence). The CDR3 spans 16 residues.

The chain uses TRBV18 and TRBJ2-7; TRBD1 aligns across 10 bases. Looked up from germline, CDR1 is KGHSH and CDR2 is LQKENI. This CDR3 is built from 15 residues. V lost 2 bases and J lost 5; bases outside the gene matches: 6. This CDR3 reads CASSPVGTGVNEQYF. In DNA form, the CDR3 reads TGTGCCAGCTCACCAGTCGGGACAGGGGTCAACGAGCAGTACTTC.

This clone was counted once. The rearrangement links TRBV7-2 to TRBJ2-2; maybe TRBD2 (5 bases). The CDR3 has 13 residues. Trimming shortened V by 3 bases and J by 7 bases, and 9 bases separated the two germline ends. CDR1 and CDR2 (germline): SGHTA, FQGNSA. CDR3 bases: TGTGCCAGCAGCTTCGGGGTTGGCGGGGAGCTGTTTTTT. This encodes CASSFGVGGELFF.

V usage is TRBV7-2 and J usage is TRBJ2-5; 8 bases fit TRBD1. This CDR3 comprises 17 residues. The germline gives CDR1 SGHTA, CDR2 FQGNSA. V was clipped by 5 bases and J by 5 bases; unmatched bases: 16. CDR3 bases: TGTGCCAGCAGCATGAGGACAGGGACGTCCCGAGGGGAGACCCAGTACTTC. It specifies CASSMRTGTSRGETQYF. Supplemented by reference TRBV7-2 and TRBJ2-5, the full variable domain reads GAGVSQSPSNKVTEKGKDVELRCDPISGHTALYWYRQSLGQGLEFLIYFQGNSAPDKSGLPSDRFSAERTGGSVSTLTIQRTQQEDSAVYLCASSMRTGTSRGETQYFGPGTRLLVL.

This chain connects TRBV29-1 to TRBJ2-7, with a tentative D call TRBD1 (6 bases). Trimming removed 7 bases at V and 3 bases at J, with 16 bases between. Germline-derived CDR1 and CDR2 are SQVTM and ANQGSEA. The CDR3 extends over 13 amino acids. CDR3 in DNA: TGCAGCGCTGGGGGTGGACAGATCTACGAGCAGTACTTC. Translating it yields CSAGGGQIYEQYF.

The gene calls are TRBV14 and TRBJ1-1; D not certain. CDR3 length: 12 amino acids. V was clipped by 5 bases and J by 0 bases, with 4 bases between them. Germline lookup yields CDR1 SGHDN and CDR2 FVKESK. As DNA, the CDR3 is TGTGCCAGCAGCTCCATGAACACTGAAGCTTTCTTT. Protein: CASSSMNTEAFF.

This chain uses TRBV7-2 with TRBJ2-5; 9 bases match TRBD1. The CDR3 is made up of 14 amino acids. Germline V gene data show CDR1 as SGHTA and CDR2 as FQGNSA. The junction had 3 bases not matched to a gene; V was cut back by 6 bases and J by 1 base. In DNA, the CDR3 is TGTGCCAGCAGGAGGACAGGGGCCCAAGAGACCCAGTACTTC. It codes for CASRRTGAQETQYF.

This clone has just a few counts. The genes are TRBV9 and TRBJ2-5; maybe TRBD1 (5 bases). CDR1 SGDLS and CDR2 YYNGEE come from the germline V gene. V gave up 4 bases and J gave up 7 bases, with 14 bases separating them. The CDR3 loop spans 13 amino acids. The CDR3 spells CASSPRLTGTQYF. The CDR3 region has the DNA TGTGCCAGCAGCCCACGCCTTACAGGGACCCAGTACTTC.

The chain links TRBV18 to TRBJ1-2; a possible D gene is TRBD1 (6 bases). This CDR3 has 13 amino acids. V shed 5 bases and J shed 2 bases, with 9 bases lying between them. The V gene's germline CDR1 is KGHSH and CDR2 LQKENI. The CDR3 is CASSTGPNYGYTF. In DNA, the CDR3 is TGTGCCAGCTCAACAGGGCCAAACTATGGCTACACCTTC.

The rearrangement links TRBV6-5 to TRBJ1-1; possible D gene TRBD1, 6 bases. CDR1 is MNHEY and CDR2 is SVGAGI in the germline V gene. The CDR3 spans 15 residues. V was cut by 0 bases and J by 2 bases, with 10 bases left in between. The CDR3 nucleotides read TGTGCCAGCAGTTACTCGGGGGGGCGCAACACTGAAGCTTTCTTT. Its translation is CASSYSGGRNTEAFF.

V and J are TRBV29-1 and TRBJ2-1, with a possible D match to TRBD1 (5 bases). Germline V gene lookup returns CDR1 SQVTM and CDR2 ANQGSEA. The CDR3 consists of 13 residues. Trimming removed 3 bases from V and 8 bases from J, with 14 bases in between. Here the CDR3 reads CSVDSPRAYEQFF. The CDR3 DNA sequence: TGCAGCGTTGATTCCCCCAGGGCCTATGAGCAGTTCTTC.

The chain couples TRBV6-1 to TRBJ1-5; TRBD1 is a possible D gene (6 bases). The V end was cut by 6 bases, the J end by 3 bases, with 9 bases between. CDR3 length: 13 amino acids. Germline lookup yields CDR1 MNHNS and CDR2 SASEGT. The chain's CDR3 is CASRGQPNQPQHF. The CDR3 nucleotides are TGTGCCAGCAGGGGACAACCCAATCAGCCCCAGCATTTT.